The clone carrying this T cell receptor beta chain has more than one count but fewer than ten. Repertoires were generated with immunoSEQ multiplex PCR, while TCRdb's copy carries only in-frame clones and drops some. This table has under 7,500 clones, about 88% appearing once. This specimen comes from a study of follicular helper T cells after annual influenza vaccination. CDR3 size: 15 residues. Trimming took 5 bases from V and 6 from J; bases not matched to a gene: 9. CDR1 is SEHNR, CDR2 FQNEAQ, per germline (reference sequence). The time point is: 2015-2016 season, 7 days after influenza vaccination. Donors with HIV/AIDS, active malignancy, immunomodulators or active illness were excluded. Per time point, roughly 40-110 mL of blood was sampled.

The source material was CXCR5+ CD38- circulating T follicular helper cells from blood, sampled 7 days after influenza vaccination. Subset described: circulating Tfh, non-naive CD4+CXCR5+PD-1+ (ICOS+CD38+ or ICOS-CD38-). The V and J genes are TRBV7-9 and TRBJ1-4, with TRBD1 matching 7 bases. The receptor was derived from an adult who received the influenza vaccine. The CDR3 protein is CASSQETGRDEKLFF. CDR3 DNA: TGTGCCAGCAGCCAGGAGACAGGGCGCGATGAAAAACTGTTTTTT.